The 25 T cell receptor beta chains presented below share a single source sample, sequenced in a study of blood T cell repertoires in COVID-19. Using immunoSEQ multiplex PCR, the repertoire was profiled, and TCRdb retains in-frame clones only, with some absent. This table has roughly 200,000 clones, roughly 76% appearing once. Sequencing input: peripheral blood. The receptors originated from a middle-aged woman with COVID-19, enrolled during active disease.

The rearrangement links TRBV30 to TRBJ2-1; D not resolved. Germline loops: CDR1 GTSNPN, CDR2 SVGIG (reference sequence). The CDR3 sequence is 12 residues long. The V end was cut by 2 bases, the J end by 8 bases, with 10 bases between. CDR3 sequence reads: CAWSSAFDEQFF. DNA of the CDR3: TGTGCCTGGAGTTCAGCGTTTGATGAGCAGTTCTTC.

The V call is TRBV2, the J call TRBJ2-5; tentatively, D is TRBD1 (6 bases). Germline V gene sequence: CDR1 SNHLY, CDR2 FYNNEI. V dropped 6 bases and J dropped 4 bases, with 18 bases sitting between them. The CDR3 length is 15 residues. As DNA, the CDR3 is TGTGCCAGCAGCGAAAGTTACAGGGTGGGAGAGACCCAGTACTTC. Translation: CASSESYRVGETQYF. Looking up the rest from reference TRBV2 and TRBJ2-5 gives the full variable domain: EPEVTQTPSHQVTQMGQEVILRCVPISNHLYFYWYRQILGQKVEFLVSFYNNEISEKSEIFDDQFSVERPDGSNFTLKIRSTKLEDSAMYFCASSESYRVGETQYFGPGTRLLVL.

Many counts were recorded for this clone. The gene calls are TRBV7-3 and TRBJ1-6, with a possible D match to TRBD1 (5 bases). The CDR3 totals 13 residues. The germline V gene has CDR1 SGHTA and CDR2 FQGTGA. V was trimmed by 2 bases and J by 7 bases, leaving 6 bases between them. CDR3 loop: CASSLGGNSPLHF. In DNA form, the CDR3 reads TGTGCCAGCAGCTTAGGGGGGAATTCACCCCTCCACTTT.

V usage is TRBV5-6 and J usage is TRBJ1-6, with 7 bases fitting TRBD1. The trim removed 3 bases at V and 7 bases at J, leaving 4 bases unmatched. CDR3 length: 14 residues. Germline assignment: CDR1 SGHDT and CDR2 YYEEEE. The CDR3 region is CASSSDRENSPLHF. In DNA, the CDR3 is TGTGCCAGCAGCTCTGACAGGGAAAATTCACCCCTCCACTTT.

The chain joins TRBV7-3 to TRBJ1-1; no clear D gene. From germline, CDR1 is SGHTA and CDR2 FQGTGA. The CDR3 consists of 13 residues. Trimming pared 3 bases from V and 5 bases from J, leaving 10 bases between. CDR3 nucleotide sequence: TGTGCCAGCAGCTTGTCATCACAGACTGAAGCTTTCTTT. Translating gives CASSLSSQTEAFF. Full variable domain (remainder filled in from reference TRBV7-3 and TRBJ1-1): GAGVSQTPSNKVTEKGKYVELRCDPISGHTALYWYRQSLGQGPEFLIYFQGTGAADDSGLPNDRFFAVRPEGSVSTLKIQRTERGDSAVYLCASSLSSQTEAFFGQGTRLTVV.

The CDR3, as DNA: TGCAGTGCTAGTCAGTCTAACTATGGCTACACCTTC. Residues: CSASQSNYGYTF. This chain connects TRBV20-1 to TRBJ1-2; D remains ambiguous. Germline lookup yields CDR1 DFQATT and CDR2 SNEGSKA (reference sequence). The CDR3 extends over 12 amino acids. The ends were cut back, 3 bases at V and 0 bases at J, with 5 bases in the middle.

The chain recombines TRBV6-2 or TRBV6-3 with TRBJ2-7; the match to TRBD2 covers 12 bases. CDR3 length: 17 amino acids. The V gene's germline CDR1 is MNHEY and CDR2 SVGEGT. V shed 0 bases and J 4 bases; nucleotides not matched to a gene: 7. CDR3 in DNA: TGTGCCAGCAGTTACTCTCCTAGCGGGAGGGCCGGGTACGAGCAGTACTTC. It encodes CASSYSPSGRAGYEQYF.

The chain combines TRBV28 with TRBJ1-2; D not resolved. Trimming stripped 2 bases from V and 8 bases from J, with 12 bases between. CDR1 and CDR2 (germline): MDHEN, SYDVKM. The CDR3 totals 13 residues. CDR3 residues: CASSLIGPQGYTF. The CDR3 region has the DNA TGTGCCAGCAGTTTAATTGGTCCCCAGGGCTACACCTTC.

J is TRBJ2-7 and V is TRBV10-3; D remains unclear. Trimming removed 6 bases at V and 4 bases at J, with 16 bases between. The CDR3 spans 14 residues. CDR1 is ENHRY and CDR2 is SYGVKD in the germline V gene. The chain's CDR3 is CAISPPGSEYEQYF. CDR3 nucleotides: TGTGCCATCAGCCCCCCGGGTTCAGAATACGAGCAGTACTTC.

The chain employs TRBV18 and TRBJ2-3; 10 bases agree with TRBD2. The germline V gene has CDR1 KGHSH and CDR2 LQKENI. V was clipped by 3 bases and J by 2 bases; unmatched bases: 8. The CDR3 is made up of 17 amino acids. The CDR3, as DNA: TGTGCCAGCTCACCGGGAGCTAGCGGGGGACCCACAGATACGCAGTATTTT. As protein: CASSPGASGGPTDTQYF.

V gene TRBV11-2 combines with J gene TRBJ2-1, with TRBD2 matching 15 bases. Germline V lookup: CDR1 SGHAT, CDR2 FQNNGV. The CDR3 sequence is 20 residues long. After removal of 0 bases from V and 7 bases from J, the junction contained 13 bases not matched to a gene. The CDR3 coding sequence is TGTGCCAGCAGCTTAGAGGGGTCCACCGGACTAGCGGGGGGGCCAAATGAGCAGTTCTTC. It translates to CASSLEGSTGLAGGPNEQFF.

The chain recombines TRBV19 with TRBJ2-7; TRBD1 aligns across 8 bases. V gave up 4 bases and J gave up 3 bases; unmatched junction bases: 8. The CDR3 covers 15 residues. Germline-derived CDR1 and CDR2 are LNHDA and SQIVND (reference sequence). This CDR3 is CASSKYSGTGYEQYF. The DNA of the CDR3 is TGTGCCAGTAGTAAGTATTCCGGGACAGGCTACGAGCAGTACTTC.

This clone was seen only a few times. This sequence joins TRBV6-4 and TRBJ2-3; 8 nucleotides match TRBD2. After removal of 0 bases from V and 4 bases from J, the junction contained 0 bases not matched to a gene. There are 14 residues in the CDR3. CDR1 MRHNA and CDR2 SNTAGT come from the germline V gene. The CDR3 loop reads CASSDSTSADTQYF. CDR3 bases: TGTGCCAGCAGTGACTCGACTAGCGCAGATACGCAGTATTTT.

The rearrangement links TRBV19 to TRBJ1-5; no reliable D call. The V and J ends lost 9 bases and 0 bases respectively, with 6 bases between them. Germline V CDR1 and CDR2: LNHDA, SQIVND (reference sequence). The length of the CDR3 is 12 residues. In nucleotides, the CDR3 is TGTGCCAGCGGTTTTAGCAATCAGCCCCAGCATTTT. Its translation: CASGFSNQPQHF.

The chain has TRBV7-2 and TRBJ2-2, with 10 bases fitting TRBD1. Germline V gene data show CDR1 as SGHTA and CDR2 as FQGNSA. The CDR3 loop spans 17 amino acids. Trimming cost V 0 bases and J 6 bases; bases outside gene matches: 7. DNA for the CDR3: TGTGCCAGCAGCTTAGCGCGAGGACAGGGGGTCGCCGGGGAGCTGTTTTTT. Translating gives CASSLARGQGVAGELFF.

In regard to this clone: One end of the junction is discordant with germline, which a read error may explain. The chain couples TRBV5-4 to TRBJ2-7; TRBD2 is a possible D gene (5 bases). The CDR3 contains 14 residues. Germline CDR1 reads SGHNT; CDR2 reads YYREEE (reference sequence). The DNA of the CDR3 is TGTGCCAGCAGCTTTAAACTAGATTCCTCCGAGCAGTACTTC. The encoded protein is CASSFKLDSSEQYF.

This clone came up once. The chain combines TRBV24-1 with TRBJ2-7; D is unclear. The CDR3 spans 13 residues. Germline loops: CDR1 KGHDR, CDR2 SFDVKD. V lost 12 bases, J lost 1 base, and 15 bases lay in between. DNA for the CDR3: TGTGCCCCTACCCCACGGTTGTCCTACGAGCAGTACTTC. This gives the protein CAPTPRLSYEQYF.

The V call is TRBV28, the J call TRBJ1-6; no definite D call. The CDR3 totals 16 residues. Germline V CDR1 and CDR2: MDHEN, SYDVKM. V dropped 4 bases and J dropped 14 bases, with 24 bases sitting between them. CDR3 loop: CASSSPSDPGDSTLHF. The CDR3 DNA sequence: TGTGCCAGCAGTTCCCCCTCGGACCCGGGAGATTCTACCCTCCACTTT.

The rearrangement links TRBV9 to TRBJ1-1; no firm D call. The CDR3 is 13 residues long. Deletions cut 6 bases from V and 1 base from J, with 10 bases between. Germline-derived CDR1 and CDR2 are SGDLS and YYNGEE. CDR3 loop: CASNREGNTEAFF. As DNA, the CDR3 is TGTGCCAGCAATAGAGAGGGGAACACTGAAGCTTTCTTT.

The CDR3, as DNA: TGTGCCAACCGACGACTAGAAATTGGCACCGGGGAGCTGTTTTTT. Amino acids: CANRRLEIGTGELFF. V gene TRBV7-2 combines with J gene TRBJ2-2; tentative D call: TRBD2 (6 bases). CDR1 is SGHTA, CDR2 FQGNSA, per germline. V was cut by 10 bases and J by 4 bases, with 19 bases left in between. This CDR3 is 15 amino acids long. Drawing the rest from reference TRBV7-2 and TRBJ2-2, the complete variable domain is GAGVSQSPSNKVTEKGKDVELRCDPISGHTALYWYRQSLGQGLEFLIYFQGNSAPDKSGLPSDRFSAERTGGSVSTLTIQRTQQEDSAVYLCANRRLEIGTGELFFGEGSRLTVL.

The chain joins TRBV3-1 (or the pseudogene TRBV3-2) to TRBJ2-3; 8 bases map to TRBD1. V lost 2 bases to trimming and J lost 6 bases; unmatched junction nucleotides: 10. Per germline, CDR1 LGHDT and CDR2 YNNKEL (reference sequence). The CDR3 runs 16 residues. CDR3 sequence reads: CASSQTIGQGPDTQYF. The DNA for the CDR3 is TGTGCCAGCAGCCAAACTATAGGACAGGGTCCGGATACGCAGTATTTT.

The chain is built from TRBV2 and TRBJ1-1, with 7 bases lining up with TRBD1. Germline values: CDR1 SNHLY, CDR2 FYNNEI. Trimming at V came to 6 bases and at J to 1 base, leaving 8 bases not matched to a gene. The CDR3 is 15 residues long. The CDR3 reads CASRSQGIWNTEAFF. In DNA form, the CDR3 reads TGTGCCAGCAGATCACAGGGGATTTGGAACACTGAAGCTTTCTTT.

For the CDR3, the DNA is TGCAGCGTTGAAGGACGTCACCTAGCTAACTATGGCTACACCTTC. Encoded protein: CSVEGRHLANYGYTF. The gene calls are TRBV29-1 and TRBJ1-2; no clear D gene. Germline assignment: CDR1 SQVTM and CDR2 ANQGSEA. The germline V and J ends were trimmed by 1 base and 0 bases, with 12 bases remaining between them. This CDR3 spans 15 amino acids.

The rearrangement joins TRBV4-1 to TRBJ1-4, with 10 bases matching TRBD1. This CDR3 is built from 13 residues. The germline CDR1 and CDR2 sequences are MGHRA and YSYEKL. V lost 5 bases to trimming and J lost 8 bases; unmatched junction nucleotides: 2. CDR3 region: CASSTGQGEKLFF. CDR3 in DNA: TGCGCCAGCAGCACGGGACAGGGGGAAAAACTGTTTTTT.

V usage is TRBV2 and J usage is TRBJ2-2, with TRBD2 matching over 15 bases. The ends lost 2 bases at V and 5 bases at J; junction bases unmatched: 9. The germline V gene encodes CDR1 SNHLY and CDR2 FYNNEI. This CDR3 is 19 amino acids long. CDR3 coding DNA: TGTGCCAGCAGTGAACACGGTTGGACTAGCGGGAGGGGGACCGGGGAGCTGTTTTTT. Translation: CASSEHGWTSGRGTGELFF.